One sample yielded the 25 T cell receptor beta chains listed below, sequenced in a study of blood T cell repertoires in COVID-19. Sequencing used immunoSEQ multiplex PCR; TCRdb keeps in-frame clones, though not all of them. The sample holds roughly 70,000 clones; approximately 88% are singletons and the top ten take roughly 6.7%. The specimen sequenced was peripheral blood. The receptors derive from an older woman with acute or convalescent COVID-19.

The chain joins TRBV9 to TRBJ2-7; 8 bases map to TRBD1. CDR3 length: 16 residues. J was trimmed by 1 base and V by 4 bases; bases with no gene match: 10. From germline, CDR1 is SGDLS and CDR2 YYNGEE. The CDR3 loop reads CASSPAGGSPSYEQYF. The CDR3 DNA follows: TGTGCCAGCAGCCCGGCAGGGGGCAGCCCATCCTACGAGCAGTACTTC.

The chain carries TRBV7-8 and TRBJ1-5, with a tentative D call TRBD1 (5 bases). CDR1 SGHVS and CDR2 FQNEAQ come from the germline V gene. This CDR3 has 15 amino acids. Deletions cut 5 bases from V and 6 bases from J, with 17 bases between. The CDR3 DNA is TGTGCCAGCAGCCCGCTCGAGGCAGGGTTTCAGCCCCAGCATTTT. Encoded protein: CASSPLEAGFQPQHF.

This sequence joins TRBV9 and TRBJ2-7; D possibly corresponds to TRBD1 (6 bases). This CDR3 is built from 14 residues. V lost 0 bases, J lost 3 bases, and 10 bases lay in between. Per germline, CDR1 SGDLS and CDR2 YYNGEE. The CDR3 sequence is CASSVGTGFYEQYF. The CDR3 DNA sequence: TGTGCCAGCAGCGTAGGTACAGGGTTCTACGAGCAGTACTTC.

The V call is TRBV19, the J call TRBJ1-1; 9 bases line up with TRBD1. Germline assignment: CDR1 LNHDA and CDR2 SQIVND (reference sequence). J lost 7 bases, V lost 3 bases, and 6 bases had no gene match. The CDR3 is 14 amino acids. CDR3 sequence: CASSMGQGPYEAFF. The CDR3 DNA sequence: TGTGCCAGTAGTATGGGACAGGGCCCCTATGAAGCTTTCTTT.

The chain uses TRBV14 and TRBJ2-1; 7 nucleotides match TRBD2. J was trimmed by 0 bases and V by 3 bases; bases with no gene match: 2. The CDR3 runs to 15 residues. The germline V gene has CDR1 SGHDN and CDR2 FVKESK. The CDR3 nucleotides are TGTGCCAGCAGCCACCGGGACTACTCCTACAATGAGCAGTTCTTC. Its protein product is CASSHRDYSYNEQFF.

V gene TRBV11-2 combines with J gene TRBJ2-6, with a possible D match to TRBD2 (6 bases). Between the trimmed V and J ends, which lost 6 bases and 0 bases, there was a span of 15 bases. The CDR3 is made up of 17 amino acids. The germline gives CDR1 SGHAT, CDR2 FQNNGV. Written as DNA, the CDR3 is TGTGCCAGCAGGAGACAAGGCGGGGTCTCTGGGGCCAACGTCCTGACTTTC. Its protein is CASRRQGGVSGANVLTF.

V gene TRBV5-5 combines with J gene TRBJ1-5, with 8 nucleotides matching TRBD1. There are 15 residues in the CDR3. Unmatched junction bases numbered 3, after V lost 4 bases and J lost 0 bases. Germline CDR1 is SGHKS and CDR2 is YYEKEE (reference sequence). CDR3 DNA sequence: TGTGCCAGCAGCCCGGGACAGGATAGCAATCAGCCCCAGCATTTT. It translates to CASSPGQDSNQPQHF.

The genes are TRBV19 and TRBJ2-5; 7 bases are shared with TRBD2. The V gene end was trimmed by 2 bases and the J gene end by 5 bases; junction bases not matched to a gene: 8. This CDR3 is 15 amino acids long. Germline CDR1 LNHDA, CDR2 SQIVND (reference sequence). The CDR3 spells CASSISPPGGETQYF. The CDR3 bases are TGTGCCAGTAGTATAAGTCCCCCCGGGGGGGAGACCCAGTACTTC.

This rearrangement joins TRBV4-1 to TRBJ2-7, with 9 bases lining up with TRBD1. V was pared by 1 base and J by 2 bases, with 3 bases of the junction left unmatched. The CDR3 covers 15 residues. Germline V CDR1 and CDR2: MGHRA, YSYEKL. CDR3 DNA: TGCGCCAGCAGCCAAGGGAGACAGGGGGCCTACGAGCAGTACTTC. It specifies CASSQGRQGAYEQYF.

CDR3 protein: CASKDDGEKLFF. CDR3 bases: TGTGCCAGCAAGGATGACGGGGAAAAACTGTTTTTT. The rearrangement uses TRBV25-1 and TRBJ1-4; D gene uncertain. Germline CDR1 reads MGHDK; CDR2 reads SYGVNS. Deletions cut 7 bases from V and 8 bases from J, with 11 bases between. CDR3 length: 12 amino acids. The complete variable domain, with remaining parts taken from reference TRBV25-1 and TRBJ1-4, reads EADIYQTPRYLVIGTGKKITLECSQTMGHDKMYWYQQDPGMELHLIHYSYGVNSTEKGDLSSESTVSRIRTEHFPLTLESARPSHTSQYLCASKDDGEKLFFGSGTQLSVL.

The chain uses TRBV6-5 and TRBJ2-1; TRBD2 agrees at 8 bases. V was clipped by 4 bases and J by 5 bases; unmatched bases: 10. Germline lookup yields CDR1 MNHEY and CDR2 SVGAGI. The CDR3 extends over 16 amino acids. CDR3 sequence: CASSSPGLAPHNEQFF. CDR3 nucleotides: TGTGCCAGCAGTTCCCCCGGACTAGCCCCGCACAATGAGCAGTTCTTC.

The rearrangement links TRBV28 to TRBJ1-2; possibly TRBD1 for D (5 bases). Between the trimmed V and J ends, which lost 6 bases and 4 bases, there was a span of 15 bases. CDR1 is MDHEN and CDR2 is SYDVKM in the germline V gene. The CDR3 consists of 14 residues. For the CDR3, the DNA is TGTGCCAGCAGGCCTTGGGGGGAAGGCTATGGCTACACCTTC. It codes for CASRPWGEGYGYTF.

The chain is built from TRBV6-4 and TRBJ1-5; D perhaps matches TRBD1 (5 bases). CDR3 size: 16 residues. Trimming cost V 6 bases and J 0 bases, with 15 bases left between them. Germline lookup yields CDR1 MRHNA and CDR2 SNTAGT. In DNA, the CDR3 is TGTGCCAGCAGCCTACCCCGGGACTATAGCAATCAGCCCCAGCATTTT. Residues: CASSLPRDYSNQPQHF.

The gene calls are TRBV4-2 and TRBJ1-2; D call uncertain. This CDR3 has 16 amino acids. V shed 0 bases and J shed 2 bases, with 13 bases lying between them. Germline loops: CDR1 LGHNA, CDR2 YNFKEQ. The CDR3 nucleotides are TGTGCCAGCAGCCAAGATTTGAAAGGGAGCAACTATGGCTACACCTTC. It specifies CASSQDLKGSNYGYTF.

The chain couples TRBV11-3 to TRBJ2-5; possibly TRBD1 for D (5 bases). In germline, CDR1 is SGHNT, CDR2 YENEEA. Trimming took off 8 bases at V and 2 bases at J, with 9 bases between the two ends. This CDR3 contains 12 residues. In nucleotides, the CDR3 is TGTGCCAGCTCCCGACAGCAAGAGACCCAGTACTTC. Encoded protein: CASSRQQETQYF. The whole variable domain, filled in from reference TRBV11-3 and TRBJ2-5, reads EAGVVQSPRYKIIEKKQPVAFWCNPISGHNTLYWYLQNLGQGPELLIRYENEEAVDDSQLPKDRFSAERLKGVDSTLKIQPAELGDSAVYLCASSRQQETQYFGPGTRLLVL.

The chain recombines TRBV5-1 with TRBJ1-2, with 7 bases matching TRBD1. Germline CDR1 is SGHRS and CDR2 is YFSETQ. The CDR3 sequence is 17 residues long. With 0 bases clipped from V and 2 bases from J, the junction kept 10 bases outside the gene matches. The CDR3 sequence is CASSLGTTGTENYGYTF. In DNA, the CDR3 is TGCGCCAGCAGCTTGGGTACTACCGGGACAGAAAACTATGGCTACACCTTC.

V usage is TRBV6-6 and J usage is TRBJ1-4; 11 positions match TRBD1. This CDR3 contains 14 residues. Germline CDR1 MNHNY, CDR2 SVGAGI (reference sequence). Trimming removed 5 bases from V and 6 bases from J; junction bases left unmatched: 2. As DNA, the CDR3 is TGTGCCAGCAGTGCGGGACAGGGGGATGAAAAACTGTTTTTT. This translates into CASSAGQGDEKLFF.

Only one count was recorded for this clone. The junction departs from the called germline gene at one end, perhaps through a read error. The rearrangement uses TRBV24-1 and TRBJ1-5; 12 bases are a match to TRBD1. This CDR3 is built from 17 residues. From germline, CDR1 is KGHDR and CDR2 SFDVKD. CDR3 DNA sequence: TGTGCCACCAGTGACACTACCGGGACAGGGGGCAAGCAGCCCCAGCATTTT. Residues: CATSDTTGTGGKQPQHF.

This chain connects TRBV2 to TRBJ1-1; D might be TRBD1 (5 bases). The CDR3 is made up of 13 amino acids. Germline CDR1 reads SNHLY; CDR2 reads FYNNEI. The V end was cut by 7 bases, the J end by 4 bases, with 13 bases between. The CDR3 bases are TGTGCCAGCAAACCGGGGGAGGGCACTGAAGCTTTCTTT. Encoded protein: CASKPGEGTEAFF.

This chain links TRBV27 with TRBJ2-3; 10 bases agree with TRBD2. Germline V lookup: CDR1 MNHEY, CDR2 SMNVEV (reference sequence). Germline trimming cut 4 bases from V and 3 bases from J; bases unmatched to any gene: 4. The CDR3 length is 15 residues. This chain's CDR3 is CASSWASGRTDTQYF. Written as DNA, the CDR3 is TGTGCCAGCAGTTGGGCTAGCGGGAGAACAGATACGCAGTATTTT.

This chain joins TRBV29-1 and TRBJ2-1; 14 bases fit TRBD2. V was clipped by 6 bases and J by 7 bases; unmatched bases: 11. This CDR3 comprises 16 residues. Germline CDR1 SQVTM, CDR2 ANQGSEA. The CDR3 spells CSVVGPGLAGENEQFF. In DNA form, the CDR3 reads TGCAGCGTAGTGGGACCGGGACTAGCGGGAGAGAATGAGCAGTTCTTC.

The J gene is TRBJ2-5, the V gene TRBV5-1, with 8 bases identical to TRBD1. V lost 3 bases, J lost 2 bases, and 6 bases stayed unmatched. CDR1 is SGHRS, CDR2 YFSETQ, per germline. The CDR3 has 15 residues. The CDR3 nucleotides read TGCGCCAGCAGCTCGACAGGGGCTGGGCAAGAGACCCAGTACTTC. Translation: CASSSTGAGQETQYF.

This clone was recorded once. The V call is TRBV2, the J call TRBJ1-5; unclear D gene. Germline loops: CDR1 SNHLY, CDR2 FYNNEI. Trimming cost V 7 bases and J 0 bases, with 7 bases left between them. The CDR3 loop spans 13 amino acids. CDR3 DNA sequence: TGTGCCAGCACAGGAAGTAGCAATCAGCCCCAGCATTTT. The encoded protein is CASTGSSNQPQHF. The variable domain in full, with the rest retrieved from reference TRBV2 and TRBJ1-5, is EPEVTQTPSHQVTQMGQEVILRCVPISNHLYFYWYRQILGQKVEFLVSFYNNEISEKSEIFDDQFSVERPDGSNFTLKIRSTKLEDSAMYFCASTGSSNQPQHFGDGTRLSIL.

This clone appeared once. V and J are TRBV6-5 and TRBJ1-2, with 9 bases aligning to TRBD1. With 6 bases clipped from V and 7 bases from J, the junction kept 6 bases outside the gene matches. The CDR3 covers 13 residues. CDR1 is MNHEY and CDR2 is SVGAGI in the germline V gene. DNA of the CDR3: TGTGCCAGCAGGGGGACAGGGATTAGTGGCTACACCTTC. Translated: CASRGTGISGYTF.

The chain combines TRBV6-1 with TRBJ1-5; TRBD1 matches at 10 bases. The CDR3 loop spans 15 amino acids. Germline CDR1 is MNHNS and CDR2 is SASEGT. The V gene end was trimmed by 3 bases and the J gene end by 7 bases; junction bases not matched to a gene: 6. CDR3 residues: CASSEGQGFWQPQHF. CDR3 nucleotide sequence: TGTGCCAGCAGTGAGGGACAGGGGTTTTGGCAGCCCCAGCATTTT.